The clone carrying this T cell receptor (beta chain) has a handful of counts. Its antigen is not identified. This sample is drawn from a study of T cells after yellow fever vaccination. General study results and limits: Weaker in magnitude, the secondary response showed a faster peak on day 5 versus 15. The presence of abundant clonotypes contaminating from the bulk population was possible in FACS-sorted repertoires. Clones that expanded after primary vaccination mostly reappeared after the booster (roughly 96% CD4, about 89% CD8).

A 5'RACE template-switching step, the method used to make TCR cDNA, added a universal primer site and UMIs. TCRdb reprocessed the 5' RACE reads with MiXCR, giving one entry per CDR3 protein. Altogether approximately 580,000 distinct CDR3 sequences are present, around a sixth being singletons, with the ten largest covering 15% to 20%. Germline CDR1 is MNHNS and CDR2 is SASEGT. V trimming: 5 bases; J trimming: 5 bases; junction bases outside the gene matches: 11. There are 16 residues in the CDR3. The input for sequencing was PBMCs, taken about 5 days after the first yellow fever vaccination. The TCR originated in a man aged 18 to 29 who received the YFV17D yellow fever vaccine. The V call is TRBV6-1, the J call TRBJ2-5; 10 bases line up with TRBD1. The CDR3 is CASSRAQGQGRETQYF. Here the CDR3 DNA reads TGTGCCAGCAGTCGGGCCCAGGGACAGGGGCGGGAGACCCAGTACTTC.